The 24 T cell receptor beta chains listed next were all sequenced from one sample in a study of neurological immune-mediated disorders. One entry per CDR3 protein, called by TCRdb with MiXCR from the 5' RACE reads. The sample gives 55,000 to 60,000 distinct CDR3 sequences, 3% to 4% of which show up once; more than 2.5% is in the top ten. Sequencing input: PBMCs. Every receptor here comes from a woman aged 25 to 39 with multiple sclerosis.

This clonotype was seen ten or more times. This rearrangement joins TRBV29-1 to TRBJ2-5, with no clear D. V was shortened by 4 bases and J by 1 base, with 10 bases between the two germline ends. The CDR3 has 13 residues. CDR1 and CDR2 (germline): SQVTM, ANQGSEA. This CDR3 reads CSVGVSSQETQYF. DNA of the CDR3: TGCAGCGTTGGGGTCAGCTCCCAAGAGACCCAGTACTTC.

This clonotype occurred many times. The chain carries TRBV20-1 and TRBJ2-5; D call uncertain. CDR1 and CDR2 (germline): DFQATT, SNEGSKA (reference sequence). The CDR3 is made up of 10 amino acids. The germline V and J ends were trimmed by 7 bases and 5 bases, with 8 bases remaining between them. This CDR3 is CSVRMETQYF. As DNA, the CDR3 is TGCAGTGTCAGGATGGAGACCCAGTACTTC.

This clonotype was seen ten or more times. The V gene is TRBV5-6, the J gene TRBJ1-5; no clear D. Looked up from germline, CDR1 is SGHDT and CDR2 is YYEEEE. Trimming removed 4 bases from V and 6 bases from J, with 11 bases in between. The CDR3 loop spans 13 amino acids. The CDR3 coding sequence is TGTGCCAGCAGCGAAGGGATGAGTCAGCCCCAGCATTTT. It yields the protein CASSEGMSQPQHF.

The J gene is TRBJ2-3, the V gene TRBV10-3; the match to TRBD2 covers 11 bases. The CDR3 is made up of 15 amino acids. Trimming removed 5 bases from V and 5 bases from J; junction bases left unmatched: 6. The germline gives CDR1 ENHRY, CDR2 SYGVKD. Here the CDR3 reads CAISKTSGKGDTQYF. The CDR3 region has the DNA TGTGCCATCAGTAAGACTAGCGGGAAGGGAGATACGCAGTATTTT.

This clonotype occurred many times. Mismatch with germline at one junction end may stem from a read error. J is TRBJ2-1 and V is TRBV7-7; a possible D gene is TRBD2 (6 bases). Germline V CDR1 and CDR2: SSHAT, FNYEAQ (reference sequence). The CDR3 covers 15 residues. In nucleotides, the CDR3 is TGTGCTAGCAGCTTAGGGCCCGGGAGAGCCAATGAGCAGTTCTTC. This codes for CASSLGPGRANEQFF.

This clonotype showed up many times. This chain joins TRBV15 and TRBJ2-2; D not resolved. There are 15 residues in the CDR3. The germline V and J ends were trimmed by 3 bases and 7 bases, with 15 bases remaining between them. CDR1 is LNHNV and CDR2 is YYDKDF in the germline V gene (reference sequence). The CDR3 DNA reads TGTGCCACCAGCAGCTTCGGCCCCGGGTTCGGGGAGCTGTTTTTT. This encodes CATSSFGPGFGELFF.

This clonotype occurred many times. The rearrangement uses TRBV20-1 and TRBJ2-7; D assignment may be TRBD1 or TRBD2 (5 bases each). The germline CDR1 and CDR2 sequences are DFQATT and SNEGSKA (reference sequence). This CDR3 has 13 amino acids. V lost 3 bases and J lost 0, with 9 bases in between. The CDR3 coding sequence is TGCAGTGCTAGGTTGGGGACCTCCTACGAGCAGTACTTC. It encodes CSARLGTSYEQYF.

This clonotype was observed many times. The V gene is TRBV29-1, the J gene TRBJ2-6; D is unresolved. The CDR3 covers 12 residues. Germline V lookup: CDR1 SQVTM, CDR2 ANQGSEA. V dropped 6 bases and J dropped 4 bases, with 7 bases sitting between them. The CDR3 DNA reads as TGCAGCGTCAGCTCGGGGGCCAACGTCCTGACTTTC. This encodes CSVSSGANVLTF.

This clonotype was seen repeatedly, ten times or more. V gene TRBV20-1 combines with J gene TRBJ2-3; D unclear. The ends were cut back, 6 bases at V and 2 bases at J, with 6 bases in the middle. Germline CDR1 DFQATT, CDR2 SNEGSKA (reference sequence). The CDR3 contains 11 residues. The CDR3 bases are TGCAGTGCCCGTATCACAGATACGCAGTATTTT. Protein sequence: CSARITDTQYF.

This clonotype was counted many times. This chain's CDR3 is CASSVTGGNQPQHF. The CDR3 DNA sequence: TGTGCCAGCAGCGTGACAGGGGGCAATCAGCCCCAGCATTTT. The chain couples TRBV5-6 to TRBJ1-5; 8 bases agree with TRBD1. Germline-derived CDR1 and CDR2 are SGHDT and YYEEEE. The trim removed 4 bases at V and 2 bases at J, leaving 2 bases unmatched. The CDR3 covers 14 residues.

This clonotype showed up many times. The chain recombines TRBV7-9 with TRBJ2-3; 9 bases agree with TRBD1. CDR1 is SEHNR, CDR2 FQNEAQ, per germline (reference sequence). This CDR3 region has 15 residues. The V segment lost 3 bases and the J segment 3 bases; nucleotides outside the gene matches: 4. Here the CDR3 reads CASSFWTGATDTQYF. For the CDR3, the DNA is TGTGCCAGCAGCTTTTGGACAGGGGCGACAGATACGCAGTATTTT.

The sample holds many counts of this clonotype. The V and J genes are TRBV14 and TRBJ2-2; D remains unclear. Germline-derived CDR1 and CDR2 are SGHDN and FVKESK. The CDR3 is made up of 12 amino acids. The V and J ends lost 3 bases and 4 bases respectively, with 3 bases between them. The CDR3: CASSHSTGELFF. As DNA, the CDR3 is TGTGCCAGCAGCCATAGCACCGGGGAGCTGTTTTTT.

This clonotype came up many times. The chain joins TRBV5-5 to TRBJ2-5; 9 bases agree with TRBD1. CDR3 length equals 16 residues. The germline gives CDR1 SGHKS, CDR2 YYEKEE (reference sequence). With 4 bases clipped from V and 2 bases from J, the junction kept 9 bases outside the gene matches. CDR3 protein: CASSPGQGVSQETQYF. DNA of the CDR3: TGTGCCAGCAGCCCGGGACAGGGTGTATCTCAAGAGACCCAGTACTTC.

This clonotype was seen at least ten times. The chain couples TRBV2 to TRBJ1-5; TRBD1 is a possible D gene (5 bases). This CDR3 is 12 amino acids long. Trimming pared 8 bases from V and 6 bases from J, leaving 11 bases between. Germline CDR1 is SNHLY and CDR2 is FYNNEI. In nucleotides, the CDR3 is TGTGCCAGCGGTAGGGACGGTCAGCCCCAGCATTTT. Protein product: CASGRDGQPQHF.

A few counts support this clonotype. The gene calls are TRBV6-5 and TRBJ1-1; D is ambiguous. CDR1 is MNHEY and CDR2 is SVGAGI in the germline V gene. The V end was cut by 5 bases, the J end by 0 bases, with 10 bases between. The length of the CDR3 is 14 residues. In nucleotides, the CDR3 is TGTGCCAGCAGTGGAGGACGAATGAACACTGAAGCTTTCTTT. Translated, it gives CASSGGRMNTEAFF.

This clonotype came up many times. The rearrangement uses TRBV10-3 and TRBJ2-2; D call uncertain. The germline CDR1 and CDR2 sequences are ENHRY and SYGVKD. Trimming cost V 8 bases and J 4 bases, with 5 bases left between them. This CDR3 comprises 11 residues. The CDR3 sequence is CAIEGTGELFF. The CDR3 region has the DNA TGTGCCATCGAAGGCACCGGGGAGCTGTTTTTT.

This clonotype was recorded many times. The rearrangement joins TRBV27 to TRBJ2-2, with TRBD1 identical over 8 bases. Germline-derived CDR1 and CDR2 are MNHEY and SMNVEV (reference sequence). J lost 5 bases, V lost 5 bases, and 7 bases had no gene match. This CDR3 is 15 amino acids long. For the CDR3, the DNA is TGTGCCAGCAGTATCGGACAGGGTTTGACCGGGGAGCTGTTTTTT. Translating gives CASSIGQGLTGELFF.

The table lists this clonotype with many counts. The chain recombines TRBV5-5 with TRBJ1-5, with TRBD1 as a possible D gene (5 bases). This CDR3 has 15 residues. The germline V and J ends were trimmed by 2 bases and 4 bases, with 13 bases remaining between them. Germline V gives CDR1 SGHKS, CDR2 YYEKEE (reference sequence). CDR3 sequence (DNA): TGTGCCAGCAGCTTTGTGTTAGCAGGGAATCAGCCCCAGCATTTT. This codes for CASSFVLAGNQPQHF. Drawing the rest from reference TRBV5-5 and TRBJ1-5, the complete variable domain is DAGVTQSPTHLIKTRGQQVTLRCSPISGHKSVSWYQQVLGQGPQFIFQYYEKEERGRGNFPDRFSARQFPNYSSELNVNALLLGDSALYLCASSFVLAGNQPQHFGDGTRLSIL.

This clonotype was observed at least ten times. The V gene is TRBV20-1, the J gene TRBJ2-1; perhaps TRBD2 as D (6 bases). Germline V gene sequence: CDR1 DFQATT, CDR2 SNEGSKA (reference sequence). Trimming took off 5 bases at V and 6 bases at J, with 17 bases between the two ends. The CDR3 is made up of 14 amino acids. CDR3 DNA sequence: TGCAGTGCTCAACCTTCGCGGGGATCCAATGAGCAGTTCTTC. As protein: CSAQPSRGSNEQFF.

Worth noting for this clonotype: One base away lies a much larger clone, so this may be a sequencing read error. This sequence joins TRBV10-3 and TRBJ1-2; D might be TRBD1 (6 bases). Germline V gene data show CDR1 as ENHRY and CDR2 as SYGVKD. The germline V and J ends were trimmed by 4 bases and 5 bases, with 17 bases remaining between them. The CDR3 covers 15 residues. CDR3 sequence: CAISGRRKGGYGYTF. For the CDR3, the DNA is TGTGCCATCAGTGGTCGGCGGAAGGGGGGGTATGGCTACACCTTC.

V usage is TRBV5-1 and J usage is TRBJ2-1; D not resolved. V lost 0 bases to trimming and J lost 4 bases, with 8 bases between them. Germline-derived CDR1 and CDR2 are SGHRS and YFSETQ. The CDR3 runs to 14 residues. CDR3 bases: TGCGCCAGCAGCTTGGCCGTATTGTACAATGAGCAGTTCTTC. Translating gives CASSLAVLYNEQFF.

Many counts were recorded for this clonotype. V usage is TRBV11-3 and J usage is TRBJ2-1, with D possibly TRBD2 on 6 matching bases. This CDR3 has 15 amino acids. Germline lookup yields CDR1 SGHNT and CDR2 YENEEA. V was trimmed by 3 bases and J by 5 bases, leaving 14 bases between them. The CDR3, as DNA: TGTGCCAGCAGCTTGAATCGGGGGAGCAACAATGAGCAGTTCTTC. Residues: CASSLNRGSNNEQFF.

There are many counts of this clonotype. The chain is built from TRBV12-3 or TRBV12-4 and TRBJ1-1; D call uncertain. This CDR3 region has 13 residues. Deletions cut 6 bases from V and 8 bases from J, with 16 bases between. CDR3 region: CASRLPLATEAFF. The CDR3 DNA reads as TGTGCCAGCAGACTCCCCCTGGCGACAGAAGCTTTCTTT.

This clonotype was found a few times. This chain connects TRBV18 to TRBJ2-6; 7 nucleotides line up with TRBD1. V lost 2 bases and J lost 2; bases outside the gene matches: 12. The CDR3 consists of 19 residues. Germline loops: CDR1 KGHSH, CDR2 LQKENI. CDR3 amino acids: CASSPFRDSGAPGANVLTF. The CDR3 coding sequence is TGTGCCAGCTCACCATTTAGGGACAGTGGAGCCCCTGGGGCCAACGTCCTGACTTTC.